This T cell receptor beta chain was recorded in a study of shared clonotypes between healthy human individuals. Study results and limitations: Rarefaction gave evidence that sorted-subset sequencing remained incomplete despite large depth.

This CDR3 region has 14 residues. Germline-derived CDR1 and CDR2 are WSHSY and SAAADI. The J segment lost 7 bases and the V segment lost 6 bases, leaving 8 bases of the junction unmatched. Only one count was recorded for this clone. Its matching antigen is unknown. Researchers divided each subset's genomic DNA evenly across several immunoSEQ plates. TCRdb's copy holds only in-frame clones and misses some; the assay was immunoSEQ multiplex PCR. The sample holds 2 million to 3 million clones, approximately 93% seen once. The chain carries TRBV10-2 and TRBJ2-1, with 8 nucleotides matching TRBD1. The receptor was derived from a young man in good health. Some clones in this sample may be carry-over from other donors' samples. The sample comprised naive CD4+ T cells from PBMCs. Subset of the sample: CD45RA+ positively selected. The CDR3 spells CASSFWTGSNEQFF. DNA for the CDR3: TGCGCCAGCAGCTTTTGGACAGGGTCGAATGAGCAGTTCTTC.